This paragraph covers one TCR beta chain sequence. The sequence runs out 3 residues before the end of the CDR3; the remainder is reconstructed from the germline J gene. Using immunoSEQ multiplex PCR, the repertoire was profiled, and TCRdb retains in-frame clones only, with some absent. Its listing shows tens of thousands of clones. The sample originates from a study of T cells in women clearing cervical HPV infection. CDR3 size: 15 residues. With 6 bases clipped from V and 0 bases from J, the junction kept 6 bases outside the gene matches. Looked up from germline, CDR1 is WSHSY and CDR2 is SAAADI. The sample was blood buffy coat. The sequence derives from a woman aged 18-70 years with a cervical HPV16 infection that either progressed to CIN3+ or cleared (not recorded which). The chain uses TRBV10-2 and TRBJ2-7; 9 positions match TRBD2. The chain's CDR3 is CASRFLAGSSYEQYF. CDR3 DNA, as far as it was read: TGCGCCAGCAGATTTCTAGCGGGAAGCTCCTACGAG.